The entry below gives a single T cell receptor beta chain sequence along with its context. This record comes from a study of OX40 agonist ivuxolimab in advanced cancers. Study information: Three patients got partial responses; one had hepatocellular carcinoma and two had cutaneous melanoma.

Sequencing used immunoSEQ multiplex PCR; TCRdb keeps in-frame clones, though not all of them. The sample yields 80,000 or so clones, around four fifths seen once. This CDR3 contains 16 residues. The germline V gene has CDR1 SNHLY and CDR2 FYNNEI. J gave up 2 bases and V 6 bases, and 12 bases lay outside the gene matches. The chain joins TRBV2 to TRBJ2-5, with TRBD1 matching over 7 bases. Sample: CD4+ or CD8+ T cells sorted from blood, taken in a trial of the OX40 agonist ivuxolimab. The TCR originated in an adult with an advanced solid tumor such as melanoma, head and neck, liver or kidney cancer. The CDR3 DNA follows: TGTGCCAGCAGGGTGGGCTCTGGACAGGCGCAAGAGACCCAGTACTTC. Translated, it gives CASRVGSGQAQETQYF.